The present T cell receptor (beta chain) was sequenced within a study of human T cells and chemical hapten exposure. Whole-study findings and limits: Sensitization with DPC brought no change to TCRs above 1 in 1000 in frequency.

Time point reported: healthy volunteer bleed at 6 weeks. The authors' total RNA extraction used unfractionated whole blood. This clonotype was seen a few times. As yet, its antigen is unknown. The study's library attached unique molecular identifiers to single cDNA molecules. Per the original methods: Sequenced samples showed a median of around 91,000 TCRs each, with counts running from around 24,000 to 710,000. Via MiXCR, TCRdb re-called the RACE reads, giving one row per CDR3 protein. The V and J calls shown here were made by TCRdb, not taken from the authors' results. The sample yields approximately 59,000 distinct CDR3 sequences, around 6.5% seen once. The CDR3 has 13 residues. The germline V gene has CDR1 LNHDA and CDR2 SQIVND (reference sequence).

V usage is TRBV19 and J usage is TRBJ1-1; 9 nucleotides line up with TRBD1. Source material: whole blood. This clonotype originated in a female donor in good health. Some clones in this sample may be carry-over from other donors' samples. DNA for the CDR3: TGTGCTGCGGGGACAGGGCGAGGTACTGAAGCTTTCTTT. Its translation is CAAGTGRGTEAFF.